Reported below is one TCR beta chain. As yet, its antigen is unknown. The entry originates in a study of shared clonotypes between healthy human individuals. Study results and caveats: Sampling included only blood; tissue repertoires likely differ. Around 5.4% of naive CD4 clonotypes were common to several donors.

Cells designated naive CD8 were CD45RO-negative and were positively selected for CCR7, with terminally differentiated effector memory CD45RA+ cells excluded. The donors, healthy adults who were HIV-negative, had experienced no recent acute infections or vaccinations. Every contributor of samples was a Caucasian grown-up residing in Nashville, Tennessee. Produced via immunoSEQ multiplex PCR; TCRdb's table is partial and in-frame only. The table shows roughly 2.1 million clones, with about 93% occurring only once. The V end lost 0 bases, the J end lost 5 bases, and 18 bases lay between the germline ends. Germline values: CDR1 SGHDN, CDR2 FVKESK. This CDR3 region has 17 residues.

Sequenced: naive CD8+ T cells from PBMCs. This sequence originates from a man aged 18 to 29 in good health. Some clones in this sample may be carry-over from other donors' samples. This sequence joins TRBV14 and TRBJ2-3; the D is unclear. CDR3: CASSQDPSLTWGDTQYF. In DNA, the CDR3 is TGTGCCAGCAGCCAAGATCCGTCGCTAACCTGGGGAGATACGCAGTATTTT.